This T cell receptor (beta chain) originates from a study of T cell responses to AZD1222 COVID-19 vaccine. Findings and caveats of the study: There were mostly white British donors and more females than males, and clonal diversity was possibly underestimated. Only six or seven AZD1222 recipients tested seropositive at baseline. With dominance at 160-218 and 743-854, vaccine-associated CD4 TCRs spanned spike. Within unmutated variant regions lay the reported targets of nearly half of spike-specific TCRs.

Note on this clone: Its antigen is not identified.

This table comes from immunoSEQ multiplex PCR, and its TCRdb copy is limited to in-frame clones, with some not included. The profile shows 100,000 to 150,000 clones, 88% of them singletons. The sequencing used peripheral blood, collected on day 0 of AZD1222 vaccination. This clonotype originated in an adult in good health.

DNA of the CDR3: TGTGCCAGCAGGGGGGACAGGGGCGGACAGCCCCAGCATTTT. As protein: CASRGDRGGQPQHF. The genes are TRBV6-6 and TRBJ1-5, with 10 nucleotides matching TRBD1. The CDR3 consists of 14 residues. Germline CDR1 reads MNHNY; CDR2 reads SVGAGI (reference sequence). V was pared by 6 bases and J by 7 bases, with 6 bases of the junction left unmatched.